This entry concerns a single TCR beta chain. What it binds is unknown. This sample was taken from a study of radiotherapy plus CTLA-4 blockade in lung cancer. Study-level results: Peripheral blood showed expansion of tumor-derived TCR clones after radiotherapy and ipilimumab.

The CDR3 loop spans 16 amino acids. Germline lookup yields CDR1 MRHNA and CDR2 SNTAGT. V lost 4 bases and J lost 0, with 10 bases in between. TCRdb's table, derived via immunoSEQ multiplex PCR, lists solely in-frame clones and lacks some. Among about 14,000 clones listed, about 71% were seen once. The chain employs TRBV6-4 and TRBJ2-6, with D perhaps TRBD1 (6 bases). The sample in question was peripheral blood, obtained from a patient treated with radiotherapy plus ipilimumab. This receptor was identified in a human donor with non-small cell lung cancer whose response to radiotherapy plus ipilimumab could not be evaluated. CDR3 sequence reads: CASSARTASGANVLTF. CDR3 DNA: TGTGCCAGCAGTGCTAGGACAGCCTCTGGGGCCAACGTCCTGACTTTC.